This T cell receptor (beta chain) was found in a study of tumor and adjacent non-tumor tissue in lung cancer. About the research overall: Patients comprised roughly 12 adenocarcinoma, 2 squamous cell carcinoma and 1 small cell lung cancer. Patients were aged roughly 30 to 76, 9 to 10 men and about five women, stage I to III.

V was trimmed by 0 bases and J by 6 bases, leaving 11 bases between them. Per the germline V gene, CDR1 is MGHRA and CDR2 is YSYEKL. The CDR3 is made up of 15 amino acids. A modified ARM-PCR protocol with three rounds of nested PCR amplified TCRbeta. TCRdb redid the calling of the multiplex PCR reads with MiXCR, one entry per CDR3 protein. The table has some 100,000 distinct CDR3 sequences, roughly two thirds seen once. No cell sorting was done before RNA was extracted from the tissue. Distant lung tissue was collected more than 3 cm away from the tumor edge. This clonotype was observed at least ten times. The antigen is undetermined. Findings and limits, study-wide: Tumor tissue had significantly higher TCR diversity than normal lung.

The genes are TRBV4-1 and TRBJ1-4; tentative D call: TRBD1 (6 bases). Source material: distant non-tumor lung tissue. This clonotype was sampled from a man aged 30 to 45 with non-small cell lung cancer. CDR3 region: CASSQDWGADEKLFF. As DNA, the CDR3 is TGCGCCAGCAGCCAAGATTGGGGGGCTGATGAAAAACTGTTTTTT.